Below, one T cell receptor (beta chain) is given with its context. Repertoires were generated with immunoSEQ multiplex PCR, while TCRdb's copy carries only in-frame clones and drops some. The data contain around 34,000 clones, roughly 90% of them singletons. This sample was taken from a study of T cell changes during pregnancy in multiple sclerosis. There are 13 residues in the CDR3. The V and J ends lost 0 bases and 6 bases respectively, with 6 bases between them. Germline values: CDR1 SGHNT, CDR2 YYREEE (reference sequence). The rearrangement links TRBV5-4 to TRBJ2-2, with D maybe TRBD2 (6 bases). The source material was CD8+ T cells from peripheral blood mononuclear cells, sampled after pregnancy. This TCR derives from a female donor with multiple sclerosis, enrolled in a pregnancy study. As DNA, the CDR3 is TGTGCCAGCAGCTTGGGGGGGGCCGGGGAGCTGTTTTTT. Its translation: CASSLGGAGELFF.